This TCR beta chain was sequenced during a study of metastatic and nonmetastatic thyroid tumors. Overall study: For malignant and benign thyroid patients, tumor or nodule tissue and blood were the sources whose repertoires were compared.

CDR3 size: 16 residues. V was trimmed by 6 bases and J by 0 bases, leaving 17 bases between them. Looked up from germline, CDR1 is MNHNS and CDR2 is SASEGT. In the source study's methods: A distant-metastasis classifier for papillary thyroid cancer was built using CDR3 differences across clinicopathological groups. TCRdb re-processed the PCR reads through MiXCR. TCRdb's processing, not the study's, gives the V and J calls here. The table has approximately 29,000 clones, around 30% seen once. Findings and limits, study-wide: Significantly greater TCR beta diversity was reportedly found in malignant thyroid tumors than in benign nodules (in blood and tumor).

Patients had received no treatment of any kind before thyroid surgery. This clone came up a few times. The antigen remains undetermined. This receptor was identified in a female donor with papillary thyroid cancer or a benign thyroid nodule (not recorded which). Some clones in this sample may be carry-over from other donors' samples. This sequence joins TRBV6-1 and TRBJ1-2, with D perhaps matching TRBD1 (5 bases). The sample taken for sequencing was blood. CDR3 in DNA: TGTGCCAGCAGCGAAAAGGGACGGGAAGCTAACTATGGCTACACCTTC. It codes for CASSEKGREANYGYTF.